The entry below gives a single TCR beta chain sequence along with its context. The CDR3 is 15 residues long. Deletions cut 0 bases from V and 1 base from J, with 10 bases between. Germline V lookup: CDR1 LGHNA, CDR2 YSLEER. Original processing methods: Estimated nucleated cell counts came from reference gene primer amplification. Profiled with immunoSEQ multiplex PCR; TCRdb holds only in-frame clones, not every one. D and trimming were read from the DNA, whereas the V and J calls and clone size are those reported in that table. Of just over 150,000 clones in the sample, under 90% are singletons; the top ten hold about 0.58%. The data were obtained in a study of blood T cell repertoires in COVID-19. Study summary: Samples came from the United States, Italy and Spain, spanning acute and convalescent COVID-19. The analysed material was cDNA or gDNA that came from T cells, B-cell-depleted T cells, or PBMCs.

The V gene is TRBV4-3, the J gene TRBJ2-7, with D perhaps matching TRBD1 (6 bases). Sequenced input: peripheral blood. The receptor was derived from a man aged 55 to 70 with acute or convalescent COVID-19. The CDR3 DNA reads as TGCGCCAGCAGCCAAGATCAGGGGAGTTCCTACGAGCAGTACTTC. This gives the protein CASSQDQGSSYEQYF.